What follows is one TCR beta chain and its context. CDR1 is MNHEY and CDR2 is SMNVEV in the germline V gene (reference sequence). The CDR3 is made up of 13 amino acids. V dropped 8 bases and J dropped 4 bases, with 14 bases sitting between them. TCRdb reanalysed the RT-PCR reads using MiXCR and keeps one entry per CDR3 protein. The sample holds 650,000 to 800,000 distinct CDR3 sequences, 12% to 15% seen once. The chain carries TRBV27 and TRBJ2-5, with D maybe TRBD2 (6 bases). The TCR originated in a female donor in good health, serving as a healthy control. Sequencing was done on a sample of memory CD4+ T cells from blood. This CDR3 is CASGRDLAETQYF. The CDR3 coding sequence is TGTGCCAGCGGGCGGGACCTCGCAGAGACCCAGTACTTC.